The rows below give T cell receptor beta chains drawn from one sample of a study of blood T cell repertoires in COVID-19. Data came from immunoSEQ multiplex PCR; TCRdb stores just in-frame clones and leaves some out. The top ten hold 4.6% of the sample, which has 150,000 or so clones, 85% to 95% seen once. Sequencing was carried out using peripheral blood. The receptors shown here come from a woman aged 45-65 years with acute or convalescent COVID-19. CDR3s include the opening cysteine and the closing phenylalanine or tryptophan. A D gene is named only where the DNA matches it firmly. Part of the rows lack a size; the others show once, few, many or a class for expanded clones.

-,TRBJ1-1,TRBV12-3/TRBV12-4,-,TGTGCCAGCAGGAAGTACAGTGAAGCTTTCTTT,CASRKYSEAFF
-,TRBJ2-2,TRBV23-1,-,TGCGCCAGCAGTCTCGGGACACCCCGGGGCACCGGGGAGCTGTTTTTT,CASSLGTPRGTGELFF
-,TRBJ1-2,TRBV7-9,-,TGTGCCAGCAGCCACGCTCGTCCAGGGCAGTATTCGGACTATGGCTACACCTTC,CASSHARPGQYSDYGYTF
-,TRBJ1-5,TRBV7-6,TRBD1,TGTGCCAGCAGCTTCACAGGGGAAGGTCAGCCCCAGCATTTT,CASSFTGEGQPQHF
-,TRBJ2-5,TRBV19,-,TGTGCCAGTAGTTTGAACAGGGAGGAGACCCAGTACTTC,CASSLNREETQYF
-,TRBJ2-3,TRBV9,TRBD1,TGTGCCAGCAGCGACAGGACAGGGGCAGGGACAGATACGCAGTATTTT,CASSDRTGAGTDTQYF
-,TRBJ2-3,TRBV6-5,-,TGTGCCAGCAGTCCAAGGGGAATGAGCCCAGATACGCAGTATTTT,CASSPRGMSPDTQYF
few,TRBJ2-7,TRBV7-6,TRBD2,TGTGCCAGCAGCCTAAATCGAGCGGGGAGTCCGGGCGAGCAGTACTTC,CASSLNRAGSPGEQYF
few,TRBJ2-7,TRBV6-5,TRBD1,TGTGCCAGCAGGCCCACGGACAGGGGGATGTACGAGCAGTACTTC,CASRPTDRGMYEQYF
-,TRBJ2-5,TRBV2,TRBD2,TGTGCCAGCGGGGGTAGCGGGGTGTTGGAGACCCAGTACTTC,CASGGSGVLETQYF
-,TRBJ1-2,TRBV5-6,TRBD1,TGTGCCAGCAGCCTGTCCTGGGACAGGGATTTCTATGGCTACACCTTC,CASSLSWDRDFYGYTF
-,TRBJ1-5,TRBV6-6,TRBD1,TGTGCCAGCAGGACAGGGAATCAGCCCCAGCATTTT,CASRTGNQPQHF
-,TRBJ2-1,TRBV18,TRBD2,TGTGCCAGCTCACCACCGGAGCGGGAGGGCCGAGATGAGCAGTTCTTC,CASSPPEREGRDEQFF
-,TRBJ2-7,TRBV18,TRBD1,TGTGCCAGCTCATCTCGGACAGGGACCTACGAGCAGTACTTC,CASSSRTGTYEQYF
few,TRBJ2-1,TRBV25-1,TRBD1,TGTGCCCCCCAGGGGCAGGGGGCCGGCAATGAGCAGTTCTTC,CAPQGQGAGNEQFF
-,TRBJ2-7,TRBV7-9,-,TGTGCCAGCAGCTTAATGGCAGGCTACGAGCAGTACTTC,CASSLMAGYEQYF
-,TRBJ1-2,TRBV7-9,TRBD1,TGTGCCAGCAGCGCTACCGGGACAGACTTATATGGCTACACCTTC,CASSATGTDLYGYTF
-,TRBJ1-4,TRBV15,-,TGTGCCACCAGCAGATTACAGCAGTCTAATGAAAAACTGTTTTTT,CATSRLQQSNEKLFF
-,TRBJ1-6,TRBV9,TRBD1,TGTGCCAGCAGCGTGGGACAGATAAGTGATTCACCCCTCCACTTT,CASSVGQISDSPLHF
-,TRBJ2-1,TRBV3-1/TRBV3-2,TRBD2,TGTGCCAGCAGCCAAGAAATGGCGGGGGGATACAATGAGCAGTTCTTC,CASSQEMAGGYNEQFF
-,TRBJ1-1,TRBV27,-,TGTGCCAGCAGTCCCAACCCGGGGGTCGGGACTGAAGCTTTCTTT,CASSPNPGVGTEAFF
-,TRBJ1-6,TRBV7-6,TRBD1,TGTGCCAGCAGTCAAAACACAGGGGCCGATTCACCCCTCCACTTT,CASSQNTGADSPLHF
-,TRBJ1-1,TRBV9,-,TGTGCCAGCAGCGAGTTCTTGGGGGGTGTCGGGACTGAAGCTTTCTTT,CASSEFLGGVGTEAFF
-,TRBJ2-1,TRBV7-3,-,TGTGCCAGCAGCGCCAGGGGCTCCAATGAGCAGTTCTTC,CASSARGSNEQFF
-,TRBJ1-2,TRBV5-1,-,TGCGCCAGCAGCTTGGGGTTAGCTTCTAACTATGGCTACACCTTC,CASSLGLASNYGYTF
-,TRBJ2-7,TRBV6-5,TRBD1,TGTGCCAGCAGTTCCCCGGGACAGGGGAGTTACGAGCAGTACTTC,CASSSPGQGSYEQYF
-,TRBJ1-4,TRBV30,-,TGTGCCTGGAGTGCCCTAAGCGGGATTAATGAAAAACTGTTTTTT,CAWSALSGINEKLFF
-,TRBJ1-6,TRBV5-5,-,TGTGCCAGCAGATCTTGGACTCGGGGAAGGGATTCACCCCTCCACTTT,CASRSWTRGRDSPLHF
-,TRBJ2-4,TRBV19,-,TGTGCCAGTAGATCGGGATCCATTCAGTACTTC,CASRSGSIQYF
once,TRBJ1-2,TRBV5-1,TRBD1,TGCGCCAGCAGCCTGACAGGGGGCGAAGAGCCGGGGCCCTATGGCTACACCTTC,CASSLTGGEEPGPYGYTF
once,TRBJ2-7,TRBV6-2/TRBV6-3,-,TGTGCCAGCAGTTACAACGGGGGATACTACGAGCAGTACTTC,CASSYNGGYYEQYF
-,TRBJ1-5,TRBV18,TRBD1,TGTGCCAGCTCACCTACAGGGGTCAATCAGCCCCAGCATTTT,CASSPTGVNQPQHF
-,TRBJ2-1,TRBV7-2,TRBD2,TGTGCCAGCAGCGCAGGGACTAGCTCCTACAATGAGCAGTTCTTC,CASSAGTSSYNEQFF
-,TRBJ1-2,TRBV5-6,-,TGTGCCAGCAGTCTCGGTTCTAGCCAGCGCTACACCTTC,CASSLGSSQRYTF
-,TRBJ1-6,TRBV30,-,TGTGCCTGGAGGGTTCCCGGGGAGAATTCACCCCTCCACTTT,CAWRVPGENSPLHF
-,TRBJ1-2,TRBV3-1/TRBV3-2,-,TGTGCCAGCAGCCAAGTCCCAGATTCTAACTATGGCTACACCTTC,CASSQVPDSNYGYTF
-,TRBJ2-7,TRBV18,-,TGTGCCAGCTCACCAGGTGCTGGGGCTACAACCTACGAGCAGTACTTC,CASSPGAGATTYEQYF
-,TRBJ1-5,TRBV19,-,TGTGCCAGTAGTATAGCCCTCGTGACAGTTAGCAATCAGCCCCAGCATTTT,CASSIALVTVSNQPQHF
-,TRBJ1-2,TRBV2,-,TGTGCCAGCAGTGAAAATCCATTCACAGGGTTGGGCTATGGCTACACCTTC,CASSENPFTGLGYGYTF
-,TRBJ2-7,TRBV18,TRBD2,TGTGCCAGCTCGTCCGGGACTACCTCCTACGAGCAGTACTTC,CASSSGTTSYEQYF
-,TRBJ1-2,TRBV15,TRBD1,TGTGCCACCAGCAGAGCCGGAGGGACAGGGGGTGGCTACACCTTC,CATSRAGGTGGGYTF